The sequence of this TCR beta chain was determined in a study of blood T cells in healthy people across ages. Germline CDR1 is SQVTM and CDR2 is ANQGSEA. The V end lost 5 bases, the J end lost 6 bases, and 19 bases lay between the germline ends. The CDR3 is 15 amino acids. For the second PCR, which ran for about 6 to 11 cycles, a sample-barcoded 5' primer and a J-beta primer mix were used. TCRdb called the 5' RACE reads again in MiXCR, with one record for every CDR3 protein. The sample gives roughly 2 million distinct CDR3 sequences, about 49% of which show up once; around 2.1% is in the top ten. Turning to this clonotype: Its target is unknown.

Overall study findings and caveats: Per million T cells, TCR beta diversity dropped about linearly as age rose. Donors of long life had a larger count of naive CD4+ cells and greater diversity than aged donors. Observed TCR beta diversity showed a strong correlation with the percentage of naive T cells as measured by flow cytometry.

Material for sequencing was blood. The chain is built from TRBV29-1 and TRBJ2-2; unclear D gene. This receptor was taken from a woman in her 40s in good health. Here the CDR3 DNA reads TGCAGCGTTAGTCAAGGAAATCGGATTCCCGGGGAGCTGTTTTTT. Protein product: CSVSQGNRIPGELFF.